These 12 T cell receptor beta chains were all obtained from the same sample, sequenced in a study of CD8 T cells in ankylosing spondylitis. TCRdb reprocessed the 5' RACE reads via MiXCR and lists one record per CDR3 protein. This table holds 150,000 to 250,000 distinct CDR3 sequences, 9.5% to 15% found once. Sequencing used blood, either unsorted or a sorted T cell fraction (not recorded which). The receptors come from a male donor with ankylosing spondylitis or in good health (not recorded which).

This clonotype was counted only a few times. The chain joins TRBV15 to TRBJ1-6, with D possibly matching TRBD1 (6 bases). The germline V gene has CDR1 LNHNV and CDR2 YYDKDF (reference sequence). V was pared by 1 base and J by 8 bases, with 15 bases between. The CDR3 spans 16 residues. The CDR3 bases are TGTGCCACCAGCAGAGTATTAGGCAGGGGTCATTCACCCCTCCACTTT. This translates into CATSRVLGRGHSPLHF.

The chain is built from TRBV20-1 and TRBJ2-7, with 8 bases aligning to TRBD1. V trimming: 0 bases; J trimming: 2 bases; junction bases outside the gene matches: 3. The CDR3 totals 14 residues. Germline V CDR1 and CDR2: DFQATT, SNEGSKA (reference sequence). CDR3 DNA: TGCAGTGCTAGAGATAGGACAGGGACCTACGAGCAGTACTTC. It translates to CSARDRTGTYEQYF.

This clonotype occurred many times. This chain uses TRBV4-1 with TRBJ2-7, with D perhaps TRBD1 (5 bases). The CDR3 extends over 14 amino acids. Germline CDR1 and CDR2: MGHRA and YSYEKL. The V and J ends lost 0 bases and 5 bases respectively, with 11 bases between them. CDR3 residues: CASSQEGTGNEQYF. The CDR3 nucleotides read TGCGCCAGCAGCCAAGAGGGCACAGGCAACGAGCAGTACTTC.

This clonotype was found a few times. The gene calls are TRBV12-3 or TRBV12-4 and TRBJ2-3; a possible D gene is TRBD2 (5 bases). The CDR3 contains 16 residues. Trimming cost V 3 bases and J 8 bases, with 21 bases left between them. CDR3 in amino acids: CASSFSLGSVEGTQYF. DNA of the CDR3: TGTGCCAGCAGTTTCTCCTTGGGCTCGGTTGAGGGTACGCAGTATTTT.

Only a few counts were recorded for this clonotype. The chain couples TRBV9 to TRBJ2-7, with 8 bases matching TRBD1. Germline V gene lookup returns CDR1 SGDLS and CDR2 YYNGEE. This CDR3 contains 14 residues. V was clipped by 4 bases and J by 6 bases; unmatched bases: 9. CDR3: CASSPTGAPFEQYF. In DNA form, the CDR3 reads TGTGCCAGCAGCCCGACAGGGGCGCCTTTCGAGCAGTACTTC.

This chain connects TRBV5-4 to TRBJ2-7; unclear D gene. V was shortened by 4 bases and J by 5 bases, with 10 bases between the two germline ends. The CDR3 is 12 residues long. CDR1 SGHNT and CDR2 YYREEE come from the germline V gene (reference sequence). CDR3 amino acids: CASSRHHDEQYF. The DNA of the CDR3 is TGTGCCAGCAGCCGTCACCATGACGAGCAGTACTTC.

The rearrangement links TRBV12-5 to TRBJ2-7, with D maybe TRBD1 (6 bases). CDR3 length equals 12 residues. V lost 1 base to trimming and J lost 5 bases, with 6 bases between them. Germline V gives CDR1 LGHNT, CDR2 FRNRAP. The DNA for the CDR3 is TGTGCTAGTGGTTTGGGACAGGACGAGCAGTACTTC. This encodes CASGLGQDEQYF.

This clonotype was found many times. V gene TRBV3-1 combines with J gene TRBJ2-7; TRBD1 might be the D (6 bases). Germline loops: CDR1 LGHDT, CDR2 YNNKEL (reference sequence). Trimming removed 1 base from V and 2 bases from J, with 15 bases in between. The CDR3 is 16 amino acids. CDR3 sequence reads: CASSQGNRAWPYEQYF. The DNA for the CDR3 is TGTGCCAGCAGCCAAGGGAACAGGGCATGGCCCTACGAGCAGTACTTC.

This clonotype was detected a few times. CDR3 amino acids: CASSTGTSGRGSSYNEQFF. DNA of the CDR3: TGCGCCAGCAGCACCGGGACTAGCGGGAGGGGTAGCTCCTACAATGAGCAGTTCTTC. The V and J genes are TRBV5-1 and TRBJ2-1; 16 positions agree with TRBD2. The CDR3 is 19 residues long. Looked up from germline, CDR1 is SGHRS and CDR2 is YFSETQ. V gave up 4 bases and J gave up 0 bases; unmatched junction bases: 7.

This clonotype was detected ten times or more. The rearrangement links TRBV11-1 to TRBJ2-7, with 9 bases identical to TRBD2. The CDR3 sequence is 18 residues long. V lost 0 bases, J lost 0 bases, and 9 bases stayed unmatched. CDR1 and CDR2 (germline): SGHAT, FQDESV (reference sequence). The CDR3 DNA reads as TGTGCCAGCAGCTTAGCCCTAGCGGGGAGACAAAGCTCCTACGAGCAGTACTTC. It is translated as CASSLALAGRQSSYEQYF.

The chain combines TRBV5-6 with TRBJ1-1; D is unclear. The V end was cut by 0 bases, the J end by 2 bases, with 8 bases between. From germline, CDR1 is SGHDT and CDR2 YYEEEE. This CDR3 has 14 residues. In DNA, the CDR3 is TGTGCCAGCAGCTTGGCATTAAGCAACACTGAAGCTTTCTTT. Translation: CASSLALSNTEAFF.

This clonotype has ten or more counts. This sequence joins TRBV20-1 and TRBJ2-5; perhaps TRBD2 as D (5 bases). Germline V gene sequence: CDR1 DFQATT, CDR2 SNEGSKA (reference sequence). The CDR3 is 12 amino acids. V was shortened by 6 bases and J by 2 bases, with 10 bases between the two germline ends. CDR3 coding DNA: TGCAGTGCCCGAGGGCTACAAGAGACCCAGTACTTC. Protein sequence: CSARGLQETQYF.